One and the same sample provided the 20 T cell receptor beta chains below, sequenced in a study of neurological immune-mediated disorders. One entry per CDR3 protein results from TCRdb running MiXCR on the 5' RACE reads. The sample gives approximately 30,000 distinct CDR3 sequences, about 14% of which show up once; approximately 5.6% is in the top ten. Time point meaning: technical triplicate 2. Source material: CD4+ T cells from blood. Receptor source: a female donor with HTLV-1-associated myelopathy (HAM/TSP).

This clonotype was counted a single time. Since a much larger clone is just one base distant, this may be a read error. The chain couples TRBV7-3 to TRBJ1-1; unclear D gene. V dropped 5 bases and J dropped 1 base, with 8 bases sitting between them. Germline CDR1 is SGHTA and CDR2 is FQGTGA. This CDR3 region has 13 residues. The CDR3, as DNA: TGTGCCAGCAGCGTCGGCCAGAACACTGAAGCTTTCTTT. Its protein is CASSVGQNTEAFF.

CDR3 DNA: TGTGCCAGCAGCCCCCGGGACAGGCCGAACTATGGCTACACCTTC. Encoded protein: CASSPRDRPNYGYTF. This chain uses TRBV3-1 with TRBJ1-2; 8 bases agree with TRBD1. There are 15 residues in the CDR3. Trimming at V came to 4 bases and at J to 2 bases, leaving 6 bases not matched to a gene. Germline CDR1 LGHDT, CDR2 YNNKEL (reference sequence). Variable domain in full (rest from reference TRBV3-1 and TRBJ1-2): DTAVSQTPKYLVTQMGNDKSIKCEQNLGHDTMYWYKQDSKKFLKIMFSYNNKELIINETVPNRFSPKSPDKAHLNLHINSLELGDSAVYFCASSPRDRPNYGYTFGSGTRLTVV.

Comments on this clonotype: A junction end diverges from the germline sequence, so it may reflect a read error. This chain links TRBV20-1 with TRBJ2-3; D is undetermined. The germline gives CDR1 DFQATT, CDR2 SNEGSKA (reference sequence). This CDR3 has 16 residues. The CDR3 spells CSATSSLGFVLDKQYF. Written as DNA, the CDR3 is TGCAGTGCTACCTCGTCTTTGGGGTTTGTGCTCGATAAGCAGTATTTT.

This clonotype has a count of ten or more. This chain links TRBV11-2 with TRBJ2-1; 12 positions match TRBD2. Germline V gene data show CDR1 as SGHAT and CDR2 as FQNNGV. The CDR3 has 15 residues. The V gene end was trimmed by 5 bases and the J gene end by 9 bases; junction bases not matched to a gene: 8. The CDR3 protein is CASSASSGGATEQFF. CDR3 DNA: TGTGCCAGCAGCGCATCTAGCGGGGGGGCCACTGAGCAGTTCTTC.

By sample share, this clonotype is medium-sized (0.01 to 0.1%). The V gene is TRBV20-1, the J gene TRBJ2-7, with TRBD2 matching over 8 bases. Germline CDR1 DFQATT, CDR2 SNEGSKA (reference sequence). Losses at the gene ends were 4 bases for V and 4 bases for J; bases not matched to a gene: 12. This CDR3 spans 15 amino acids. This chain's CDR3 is CSANPGGTQLYEQYF. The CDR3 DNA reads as TGCAGTGCTAACCCGGGGGGGACCCAACTTTACGAGCAGTACTTC.

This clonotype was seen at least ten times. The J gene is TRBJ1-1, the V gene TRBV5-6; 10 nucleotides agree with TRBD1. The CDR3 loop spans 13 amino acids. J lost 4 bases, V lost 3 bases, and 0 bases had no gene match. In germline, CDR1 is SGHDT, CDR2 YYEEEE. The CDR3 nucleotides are TGTGCCAGCAGCTGGACAGGGGGCACTGAAGCTTTCTTT. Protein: CASSWTGGTEAFF. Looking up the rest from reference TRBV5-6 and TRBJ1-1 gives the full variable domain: DAGVTQSPTHLIKTRGQQVTLRCSPKSGHDTVSWYQQALGQGPQFIFQYYEEEERQRGNFPDRFSGHQFPNYSSELNVNALLLGDSALYLCASSWTGGTEAFFGQGTRLTVV.

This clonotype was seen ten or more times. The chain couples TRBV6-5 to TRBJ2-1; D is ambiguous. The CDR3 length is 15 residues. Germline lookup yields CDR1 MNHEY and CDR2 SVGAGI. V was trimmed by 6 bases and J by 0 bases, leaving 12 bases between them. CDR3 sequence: CASRRGGNSYNEQFF. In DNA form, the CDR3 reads TGTGCCAGCAGGAGAGGCGGAAACTCCTACAATGAGCAGTTCTTC.

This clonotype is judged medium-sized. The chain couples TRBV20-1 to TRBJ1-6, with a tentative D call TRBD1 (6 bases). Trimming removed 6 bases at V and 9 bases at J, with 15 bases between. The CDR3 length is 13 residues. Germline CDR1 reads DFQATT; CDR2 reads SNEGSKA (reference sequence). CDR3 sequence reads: CSARSGASSPLHF. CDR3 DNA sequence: TGCAGTGCCAGGTCGGGGGCTAGTTCACCCCTCCACTTT.

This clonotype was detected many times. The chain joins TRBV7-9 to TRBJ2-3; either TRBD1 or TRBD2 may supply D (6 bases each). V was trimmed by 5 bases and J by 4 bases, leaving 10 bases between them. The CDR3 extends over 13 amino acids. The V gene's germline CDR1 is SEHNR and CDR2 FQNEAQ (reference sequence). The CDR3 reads CASSPGAADTQYF. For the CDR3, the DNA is TGTGCCAGCAGCCCGGGGGCCGCAGATACGCAGTATTTT.

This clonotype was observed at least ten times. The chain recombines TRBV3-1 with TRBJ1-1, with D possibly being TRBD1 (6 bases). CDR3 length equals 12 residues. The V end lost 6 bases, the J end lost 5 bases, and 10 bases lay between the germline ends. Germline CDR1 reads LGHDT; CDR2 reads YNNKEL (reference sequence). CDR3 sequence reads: CASSPRGTEAFF. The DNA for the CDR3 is TGTGCCAGCAGTCCCAGGGGAACTGAAGCTTTCTTT.

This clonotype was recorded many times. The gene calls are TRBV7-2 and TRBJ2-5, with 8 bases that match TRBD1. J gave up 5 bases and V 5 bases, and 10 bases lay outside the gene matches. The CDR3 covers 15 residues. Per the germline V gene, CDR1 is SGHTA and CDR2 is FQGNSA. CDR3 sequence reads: CASSLGQGSRETQYF. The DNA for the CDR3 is TGTGCCAGCAGCCTAGGACAGGGTTCGAGGGAGACCCAGTACTTC.

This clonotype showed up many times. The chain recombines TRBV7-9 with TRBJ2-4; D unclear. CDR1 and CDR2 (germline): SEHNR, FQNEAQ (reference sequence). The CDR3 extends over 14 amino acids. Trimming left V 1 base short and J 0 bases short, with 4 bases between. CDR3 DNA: TGTGCCAGCAGCTTAGGGGTAGCCAAAAACATTCAGTACTTC. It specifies CASSLGVAKNIQYF.

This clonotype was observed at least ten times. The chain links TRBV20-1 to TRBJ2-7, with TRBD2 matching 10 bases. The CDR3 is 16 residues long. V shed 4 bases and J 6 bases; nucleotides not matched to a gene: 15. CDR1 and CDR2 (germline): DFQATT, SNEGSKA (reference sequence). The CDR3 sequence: CSAKPSLRLAGVEQYF. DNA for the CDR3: TGCAGTGCTAAACCTTCCTTGCGGCTAGCGGGGGTCGAGCAGTACTTC.

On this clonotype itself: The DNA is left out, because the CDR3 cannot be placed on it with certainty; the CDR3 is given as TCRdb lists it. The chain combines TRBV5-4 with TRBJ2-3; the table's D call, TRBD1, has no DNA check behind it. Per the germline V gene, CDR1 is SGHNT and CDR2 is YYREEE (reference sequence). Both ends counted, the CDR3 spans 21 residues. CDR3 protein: CAALYLCASSLAPPSTDTQYF.

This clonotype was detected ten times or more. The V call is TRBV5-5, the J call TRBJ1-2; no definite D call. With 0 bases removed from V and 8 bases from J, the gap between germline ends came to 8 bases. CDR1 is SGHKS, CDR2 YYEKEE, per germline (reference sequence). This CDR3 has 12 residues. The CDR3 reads CASSLDVGGYTF. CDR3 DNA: TGTGCCAGCAGCTTGGATGTGGGGGGCTACACCTTC.

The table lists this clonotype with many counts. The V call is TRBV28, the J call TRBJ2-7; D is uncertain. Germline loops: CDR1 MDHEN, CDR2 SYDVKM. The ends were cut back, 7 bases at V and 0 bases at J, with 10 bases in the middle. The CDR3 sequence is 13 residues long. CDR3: CASTNGDSYEQYF. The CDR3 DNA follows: TGTGCCAGCACGAATGGGGACTCCTACGAGCAGTACTTC.

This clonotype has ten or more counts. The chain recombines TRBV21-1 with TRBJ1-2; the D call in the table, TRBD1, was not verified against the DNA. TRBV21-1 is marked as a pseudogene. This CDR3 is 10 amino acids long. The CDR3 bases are TGTGCCAGCAGCGGACCCGGAGTACGCTTC. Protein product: CASSGPGVRF.

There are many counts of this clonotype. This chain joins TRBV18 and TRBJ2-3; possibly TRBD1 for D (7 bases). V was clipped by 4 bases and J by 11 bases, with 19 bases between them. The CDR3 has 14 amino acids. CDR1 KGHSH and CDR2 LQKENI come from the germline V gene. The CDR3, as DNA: TGTGCCAGCTCACTAGGACTAACAGGGGAGGTGCAGTATTTT. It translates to CASSLGLTGEVQYF.

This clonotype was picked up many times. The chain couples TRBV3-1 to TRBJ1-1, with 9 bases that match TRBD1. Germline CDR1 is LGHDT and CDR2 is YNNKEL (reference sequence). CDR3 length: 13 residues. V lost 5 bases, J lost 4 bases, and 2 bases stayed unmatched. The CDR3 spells CASSGTGFTEAFF. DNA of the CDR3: TGTGCCAGCAGCGGGACAGGGTTCACTGAAGCTTTCTTT.

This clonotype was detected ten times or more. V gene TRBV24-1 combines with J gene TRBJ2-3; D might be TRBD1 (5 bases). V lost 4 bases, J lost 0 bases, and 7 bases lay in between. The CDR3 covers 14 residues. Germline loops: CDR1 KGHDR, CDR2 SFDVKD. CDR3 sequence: CATSERQSTDTQYF. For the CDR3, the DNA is TGTGCCACCAGTGAACGACAGAGCACAGATACGCAGTATTTT.